The 3 T cell receptor beta chains below were found in one sample sequenced in a study of somatic mutations in cytotoxic T cells in rheumatoid arthritis. The method was immunoSEQ multiplex PCR; TCRdb's version includes in-frame clones alone and lacks a portion of them. The repertoire includes roughly 30,000 clones, roughly four fifths of them detected once, and 7.5% to 10% sits in the top ten. Sequenced sample: CD8+ T cells sorted from blood. The receptors derive from an adult with rheumatoid arthritis.

The V gene is TRBV9, the J gene TRBJ1-3; tentatively, D is TRBD1 (5 bases). The CDR3 is 14 residues long. Per germline, CDR1 SGDLS and CDR2 YYNGEE. The germline V and J ends were trimmed by 3 bases and 0 bases, with 7 bases remaining between them. The CDR3, as DNA: TGTGCCAGCAGCGCAGGGTACTCTGGAAACACCATATATTTT. Its protein product is CASSAGYSGNTIYF.

The chain uses TRBV2 and TRBJ2-1; TRBD2 is a possible D gene (5 bases). This CDR3 is built from 15 residues. Trimming left V 2 bases short and J 3 bases short, with 11 bases between. The germline V gene has CDR1 SNHLY and CDR2 FYNNEI. The CDR3 loop reads CASSESGRGYNEQFF. The CDR3 bases are TGTGCCAGCAGTGAAAGTGGGAGAGGCTACAATGAGCAGTTCTTC.

The chain recombines TRBV7-3 with TRBJ2-2; weak D call: TRBD1 (6 bases). The length of the CDR3 is 15 residues. The ends were cut back, 5 bases at V and 4 bases at J, with 14 bases in the middle. Germline V lookup: CDR1 SGHTA, CDR2 FQGTGA. CDR3 protein: CASSPRTAATGELFF. DNA of the CDR3: TGTGCCAGCAGCCCTAGGACAGCGGCCACCGGGGAGCTGTTTTTT.